This TCR beta chain was recovered during a study of T cell responses to AZD1222 COVID-19 vaccine. CDR1 and CDR2 from the germline V gene are SGDLS and YYNGEE. Trimming cost V 0 bases and J 2 bases, with 6 bases left between them. This CDR3 has 14 residues. TCRdb's copy holds only in-frame clones and misses some; the assay was immunoSEQ multiplex PCR. The sample lists about 150,000 clones; 90% were seen once. J is TRBJ1-5 and V is TRBV9, with a weak D call TRBD1 (5 bases). The sequence derives from an adult in good health. Specimen: peripheral blood, collected on day 0 of AZD1222 vaccination. The CDR3 DNA reads TGTGCCAGCAGCGTAGGGGACGGCAATCAGCCCCAGCATTTT. It codes for CASSVGDGNQPQHF.